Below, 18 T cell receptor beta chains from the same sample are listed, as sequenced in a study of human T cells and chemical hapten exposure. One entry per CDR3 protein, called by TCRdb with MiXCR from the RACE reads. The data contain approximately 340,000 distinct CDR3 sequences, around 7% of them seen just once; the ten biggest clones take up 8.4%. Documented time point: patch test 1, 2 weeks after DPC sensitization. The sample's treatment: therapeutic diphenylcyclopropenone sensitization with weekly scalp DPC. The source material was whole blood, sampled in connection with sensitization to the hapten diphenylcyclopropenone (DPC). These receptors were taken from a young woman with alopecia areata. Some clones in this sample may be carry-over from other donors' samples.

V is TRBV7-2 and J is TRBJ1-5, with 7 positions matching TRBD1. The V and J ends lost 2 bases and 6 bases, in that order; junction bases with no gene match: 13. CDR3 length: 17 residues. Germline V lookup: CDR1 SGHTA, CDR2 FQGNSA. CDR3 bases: TGTGCCAGCAGCTTATCTTCGGCAGGGGGTTGGAGTCAGCCCCAGCATTTT. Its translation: CASSLSSAGGWSQPQHF.

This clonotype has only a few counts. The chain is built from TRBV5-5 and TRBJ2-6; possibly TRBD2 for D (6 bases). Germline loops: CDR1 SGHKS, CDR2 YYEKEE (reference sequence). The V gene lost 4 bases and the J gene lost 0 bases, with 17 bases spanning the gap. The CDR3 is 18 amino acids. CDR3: CASSPHPGVLSGANVLTF. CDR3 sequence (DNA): TGTGCCAGCAGCCCCCATCCGGGGGTCCTCTCTGGGGCCAACGTCCTGACTTTC.

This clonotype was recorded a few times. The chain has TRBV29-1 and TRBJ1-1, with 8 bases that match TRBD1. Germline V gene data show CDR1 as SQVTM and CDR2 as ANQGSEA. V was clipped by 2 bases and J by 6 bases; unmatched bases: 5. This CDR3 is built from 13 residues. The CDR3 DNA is TGCAGCGTTGAACGAGACAGGGGATCTGAAGCTTTCTTT. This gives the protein CSVERDRGSEAFF.

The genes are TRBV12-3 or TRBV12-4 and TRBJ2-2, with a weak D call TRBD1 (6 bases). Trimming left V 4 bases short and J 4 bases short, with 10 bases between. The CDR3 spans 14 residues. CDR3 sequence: CASSSGTTTGELFF. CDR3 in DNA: TGTGCCAGCAGTTCCGGGACAACCACCGGGGAGCTGTTTTTT.

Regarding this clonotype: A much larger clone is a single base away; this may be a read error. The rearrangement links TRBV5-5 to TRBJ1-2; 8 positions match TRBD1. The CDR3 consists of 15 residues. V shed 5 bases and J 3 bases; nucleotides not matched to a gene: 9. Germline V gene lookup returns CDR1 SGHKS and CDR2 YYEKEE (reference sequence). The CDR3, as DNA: TGTGCCAGCAGGCCGGTCAGGGGGCAGGACTATGGCTACACCTTC. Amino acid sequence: CASRPVRGQDYGYTF.

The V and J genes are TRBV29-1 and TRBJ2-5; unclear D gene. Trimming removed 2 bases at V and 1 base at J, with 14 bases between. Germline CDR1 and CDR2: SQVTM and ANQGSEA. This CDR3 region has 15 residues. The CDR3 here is CSVEKDNTLQETQYF. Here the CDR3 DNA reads TGCAGCGTTGAAAAAGACAACACCCTCCAAGAGACCCAGTACTTC.

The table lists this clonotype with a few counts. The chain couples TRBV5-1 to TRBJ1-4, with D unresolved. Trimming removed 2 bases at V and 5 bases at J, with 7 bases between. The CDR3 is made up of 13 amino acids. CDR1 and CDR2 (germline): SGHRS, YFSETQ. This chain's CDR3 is CASSFKGNEKLFF. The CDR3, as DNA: TGCGCCAGCAGCTTTAAAGGAAATGAAAAACTGTTTTTT.

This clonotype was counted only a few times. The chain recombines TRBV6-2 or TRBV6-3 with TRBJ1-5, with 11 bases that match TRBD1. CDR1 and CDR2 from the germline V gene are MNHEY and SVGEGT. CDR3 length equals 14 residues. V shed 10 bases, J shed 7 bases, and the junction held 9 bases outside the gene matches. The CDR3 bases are TGTGCCACCACGGACAGGGGGCGCGGACAGCCCCAGCATTTT. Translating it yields CATTDRGRGQPQHF.

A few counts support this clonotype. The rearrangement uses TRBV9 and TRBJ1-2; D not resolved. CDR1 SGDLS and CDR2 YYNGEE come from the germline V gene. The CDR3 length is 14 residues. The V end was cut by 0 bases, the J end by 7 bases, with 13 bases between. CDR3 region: CASSVDPEFPGYTF. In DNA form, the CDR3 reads TGTGCCAGCAGCGTAGACCCAGAGTTCCCTGGCTACACCTTC. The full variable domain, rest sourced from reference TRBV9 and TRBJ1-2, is DSGVTQTPKHLITATGQRVTLRCSPRSGDLSVYWYQQSLDQGLQFLIQYYNGEERAKGNILERFSAQQFPDLHSELNLSSLELGDSALYFCASSVDPEFPGYTFGSGTRLTVV.

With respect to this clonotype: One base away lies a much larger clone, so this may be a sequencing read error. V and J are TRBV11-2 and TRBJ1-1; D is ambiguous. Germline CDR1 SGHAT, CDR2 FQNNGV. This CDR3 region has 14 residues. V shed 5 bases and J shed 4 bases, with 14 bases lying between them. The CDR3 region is CASSLNGVSTEAFF. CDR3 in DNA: TGTGCCAGCAGCCTTAACGGGGTGTCCACTGAAGCTTTCTTT.

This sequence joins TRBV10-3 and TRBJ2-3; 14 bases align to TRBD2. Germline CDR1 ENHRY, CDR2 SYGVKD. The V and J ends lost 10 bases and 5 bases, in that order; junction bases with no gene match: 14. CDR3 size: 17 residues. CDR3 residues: CATLTSGGEGSGDTQYF. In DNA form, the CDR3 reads TGTGCCACCCTGACTAGCGGGGGGGAGGGTAGTGGAGATACGCAGTATTTT.

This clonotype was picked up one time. This chain's CDR3 is CASSQESDYRGYGYTF. The CDR3 DNA sequence: TGCGCCAGCAGCCAAGAATCAGACTACCGAGGCTATGGCTACACCTTC. The rearrangement links TRBV4-3 to TRBJ1-2; no reliable D call. Trimming took 0 bases from V and 4 from J, leaving 15 bases between them. The germline V gene has CDR1 LGHNA and CDR2 YSLEER. The CDR3 contains 16 residues.

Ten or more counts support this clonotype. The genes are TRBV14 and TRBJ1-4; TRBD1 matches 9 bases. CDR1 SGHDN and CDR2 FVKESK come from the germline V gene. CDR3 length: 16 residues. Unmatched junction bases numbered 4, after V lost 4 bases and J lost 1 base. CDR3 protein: CASSRGQGLTNEKLFF. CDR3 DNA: TGTGCCAGCAGCCGAGGACAGGGGTTAACTAATGAAAAACTGTTTTTT.

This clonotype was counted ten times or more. The CDR3 sequence is CASNGGTYNSPLHF. In DNA, the CDR3 is TGTGCCAGCAACGGAGGGACCTATAATTCACCCCTCCACTTT. The chain links TRBV7-9 to TRBJ1-6; D not certain. V was pared by 7 bases and J by 2 bases, with 9 bases between. The V gene's germline CDR1 is SEHNR and CDR2 FQNEAQ (reference sequence). The CDR3 is 14 residues long. Full variable domain (remainder filled in from reference TRBV7-9 and TRBJ1-6): DTGVSQNPRHKITKRGQNVTFRCDPISEHNRLYWYRQTLGQGPEFLTYFQNEAQLEKSRLLSDRFSAERPKGSFSTLEIQRTEQGDSAMYLCASNGGTYNSPLHFGNGTRLTVT.

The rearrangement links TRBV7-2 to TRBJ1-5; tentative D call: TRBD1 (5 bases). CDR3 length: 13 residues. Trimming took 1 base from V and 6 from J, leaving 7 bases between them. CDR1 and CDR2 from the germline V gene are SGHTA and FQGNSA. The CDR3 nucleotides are TGTGCCAGCAGCTTAGATCAGGGTCAGCCCCAGCATTTT. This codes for CASSLDQGQPQHF.

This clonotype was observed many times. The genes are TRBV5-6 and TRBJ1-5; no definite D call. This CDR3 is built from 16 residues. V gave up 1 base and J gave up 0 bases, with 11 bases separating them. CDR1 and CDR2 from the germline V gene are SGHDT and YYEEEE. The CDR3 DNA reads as TGTGCCAGCAGCTTGTGGCAGACCTATAGCAATCAGCCCCAGCATTTT. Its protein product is CASSLWQTYSNQPQHF.

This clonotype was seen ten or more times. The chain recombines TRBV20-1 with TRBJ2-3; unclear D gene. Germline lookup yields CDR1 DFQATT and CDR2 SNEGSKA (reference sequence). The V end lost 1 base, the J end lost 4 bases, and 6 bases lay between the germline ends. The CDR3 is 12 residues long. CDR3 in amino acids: CSARGASDTQYF. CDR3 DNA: TGCAGTGCTAGAGGGGCATCAGATACGCAGTATTTT.

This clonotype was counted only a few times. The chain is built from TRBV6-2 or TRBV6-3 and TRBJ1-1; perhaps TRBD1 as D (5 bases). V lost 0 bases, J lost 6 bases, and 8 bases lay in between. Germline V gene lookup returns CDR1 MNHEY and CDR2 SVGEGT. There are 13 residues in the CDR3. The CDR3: CASSYSGAAEAFF. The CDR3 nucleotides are TGTGCCAGCAGTTACTCAGGGGCCGCTGAAGCTTTCTTT.